The 15 T cell receptor beta chains listed next were all sequenced from one sample in a study of spatial heterogeneity in lung cancer. Findings and limits, study-wide: Mutation counts in tumors were tracked by counts of expanded intratumoral alpha and beta TCRs.

Antigens for these TCRs are unknown. TCRdb re-called the 5' RACE reads with MiXCR, one entry per CDR3 protein. This table has around 20,000 distinct CDR3 sequences, 5.8% appearing once. Regarding time point: sample taken at primary tumor resection. The specimen comprised lung tumor tissue, sampled at surgery. These receptors all come from a female donor with early-stage non-small cell lung cancer.

A word on this clonotype: The library was prepared for alpha chains; this beta chain is a stray read, so its frequency means little. The chain couples TRBV28 to TRBJ2-4; D is ambiguous. V lost 2 bases and J 6 bases, leaving 14 bases between the germline ends. The CDR3 length is 15 residues. CDR1 is MDHEN, CDR2 SYDVKM, per germline. The CDR3: CASSLRGELGNIQYF. CDR3 in DNA: TGTGCCAGCAGTTTACGCGGAGAATTAGGAAACATTCAGTACTTC.

This clonotype was recorded many times. This beta chain is an unintended read in a library built for alpha chains; its size means little. This chain joins TRBV5-1 and TRBJ2-5; D is perhaps TRBD1 (6 bases). The CDR3 is 13 residues long. Germline CDR1 reads SGHRS; CDR2 reads YFSETQ. Trimming left V 6 bases short and J 4 bases short, with 13 bases between. This chain's CDR3 is CASKQGSSETQYF. The CDR3 DNA reads as TGCGCCAGCAAACAGGGATCTTCAGAGACCCAGTACTTC. Variable domain in full (rest from reference TRBV5-1 and TRBJ2-5): KAGVTQTPRYLIKTRGQQVTLSCSPISGHRSVSWYQQTPGQGLQFLFEYFSETQRNKGNFPGRFSGRQFSNSRSEMNVSTLELGDSALYLCASKQGSSETQYFGPGTRLLVL.

This clonotype appeared many times. This beta chain turned up in a library designed for alpha chains; as an off-target read, its abundance says little. The chain is built from TRBV5-1 and TRBJ2-2; tentatively, D is TRBD1 (6 bases). The CDR3 loop spans 14 amino acids. The V and J ends lost 7 bases and 5 bases respectively, with 15 bases between them. From germline, CDR1 is SGHRS and CDR2 YFSETQ. CDR3 sequence reads: CASRQAQSTGELFF. The CDR3 DNA is TGCGCCAGCCGACAGGCCCAAAGTACCGGGGAGCTGTTTTTT. Combining the CDR3 with reference TRBV5-1 and TRBJ2-2 gives the whole variable domain KAGVTQTPRYLIKTRGQQVTLSCSPISGHRSVSWYQQTPGQGLQFLFEYFSETQRNKGNFPGRFSGRQFSNSRSEMNVSTLELGDSALYLCASRQAQSTGELFFGEGSRLTVL.

This clonotype showed up many times. With the library built for alpha chains, this beta chain is off target and its frequency is not meaningful. The rearrangement uses TRBV3-1 and TRBJ1-2; no firm D call. The CDR3 covers 11 residues. The ends were cut back, 5 bases at V and 3 bases at J, with 4 bases in the middle. Germline CDR1 and CDR2: LGHDT and YNNKEL (reference sequence). In DNA form, the CDR3 reads TGTGCCAGCAGCATCCACTATGGCTACACCTTC. This sequence encodes CASSIHYGYTF.

Note on this clonotype: Within a library made for alpha chains, this beta chain is off target, and its count is uninformative. The chain links TRBV7-9 to TRBJ2-3; 9 bases fit TRBD2. Germline CDR1 SEHNR, CDR2 FQNEAQ (reference sequence). J gave up 3 bases and V 1 base, and 5 bases lay outside the gene matches. CDR3 length: 16 amino acids. CDR3 sequence reads: CASSLDSAGGTDTQYF. In DNA, the CDR3 is TGTGCCAGCAGCTTAGATTCGGCGGGAGGGACAGATACGCAGTATTTT.

Many counts were recorded for this clonotype. Found in a library prepared for alpha chains, this beta chain is an off-target read, and its abundance has little meaning. V is TRBV5-6 and J is TRBJ2-2; TRBD2 matches at 8 bases. There are 16 residues in the CDR3. V lost 4 bases to trimming and J lost 1 base; unmatched junction nucleotides: 6. CDR1 is SGHDT, CDR2 YYEEEE, per germline. The CDR3 loop is CASSPLTSGNTGELFF. The CDR3 region has the DNA TGTGCCAGCAGCCCTCTCACTAGCGGGAACACCGGGGAGCTGTTTTTT.

This clonotype was seen repeatedly, ten times or more. This beta chain is a stray sequence in a library constructed for alpha chains; its clone size is not meaningful. This sequence joins TRBV5-1 and TRBJ1-1; 9 bases match TRBD1. The CDR3 runs to 16 residues. V lost 0 bases, J lost 6 bases, and 9 bases stayed unmatched. CDR1 is SGHRS, CDR2 YFSETQ, per germline. Here the CDR3 DNA reads TGCGCCAGCAGCTTGGCCGCACAGGGGGCGTTGGCTGAAGCTTTCTTT. Translating gives CASSLAAQGALAEAFF.

As concerns this clonotype: This beta chain lies outside the target of a library built for alpha chains; its clone size means little. V usage is TRBV9 and J usage is TRBJ2-1; 9 bases are shared with TRBD2. Trimming cost V 2 bases and J 1 base; bases outside gene matches: 4. Germline lookup yields CDR1 SGDLS and CDR2 YYNGEE. The CDR3 totals 16 residues. In DNA, the CDR3 is TGTGCCAGCAGCGTCTCGACTAGCGGTTCCTACAATGAGCAGTTCTTC. The encoded protein is CASSVSTSGSYNEQFF. Together with reference TRBV9 and TRBJ2-1, the CDR3 gives the full variable domain: DSGVTQTPKHLITATGQRVTLRCSPRSGDLSVYWYQQSLDQGLQFLIQYYNGEERAKGNILERFSAQQFPDLHSELNLSSLELGDSALYFCASSVSTSGSYNEQFFGPGTRLTVL.

This clonotype was recorded a few times. This beta chain is an off-target read within a library intended for alpha chains, so its frequency means little. The CDR3 is CAWSGGQGTGQPQHF. The CDR3 DNA sequence: TGTGCCTGGAGTGGGGGACAGGGAACGGGACAGCCCCAGCATTTT. J is TRBJ1-5 and V is TRBV30, with 9 bases that match TRBD1. After removal of 1 base from V and 7 bases from J, the junction contained 8 bases not matched to a gene. CDR1 is GTSNPN, CDR2 SVGIG, per germline (reference sequence). This CDR3 spans 15 amino acids.

About this clonotype itself: Because the library targeted alpha chains, this beta chain is an off-target read whose size means little. The chain is built from TRBV7-8 and TRBJ1-1, with D hard to call. The V end lost 5 bases, the J end lost 4 bases, and 20 bases lay between the germline ends. Germline V lookup: CDR1 SGHVS, CDR2 FQNEAQ. CDR3 size: 16 residues. CDR3 region: CASSPRTVDRLTEAFF. In nucleotides, the CDR3 is TGTGCCAGCAGCCCACGGACTGTCGATAGGCTCACTGAAGCTTTCTTT. Together with reference TRBV7-8 and TRBJ1-1, the CDR3 gives the full variable domain: GAGVSQSPRYKVAKRGQDVALRCDPISGHVSLFWYQQALGQGPEFLTYFQNEAQLDKSGLPSDRFFAERPEGSVSTLKIQRTQQEDSAVYLCASSPRTVDRLTEAFFGQGTRLTVV.

This clonotype occurred a few times. The library was designed around alpha chains, so this beta chain is a stray read whose abundance carries little weight. The rearrangement uses TRBV10-3 and TRBJ2-5; D remains unclear. This CDR3 is 13 amino acids long. V lost 2 bases and J lost 4, with 8 bases in between. The germline CDR1 and CDR2 sequences are ENHRY and SYGVKD. The CDR3 DNA sequence: TGTGCCATCAGTGAGCAGTTGGGAGAGACCCAGTACTTC. Translation: CAISEQLGETQYF.

Many counts were recorded for this clonotype. The conserved phenylalanine or tryptophan normally closing the CDR3 is absent here, so this likely arose from a read error. Because this beta chain is a stray read in a library intended to capture alpha chains, its abundance should not be given much weight. This chain links TRBV4-1 with TRBJ1-6; 7 positions agree with TRBD1. After removal of 7 bases from V and 5 bases from J, the junction contained 14 bases not matched to a gene. The CDR3 sequence is 17 residues long. The germline CDR1 and CDR2 sequences are MGHRA and YSYEKL. CDR3 nucleotide sequence: TGCGCCAGCACGACAGGGCCCGAGAACAATAATAATTCACCCCTCCACTCT. As protein: CASTTGPENNNNSPLHS.

In the case of this clonotype: The library was prepared for alpha chains; this beta chain is a stray read, so its frequency means little. This chain joins TRBV12-3 or TRBV12-4 and TRBJ1-5, with D unclear. This CDR3 has 15 residues. Trimming cost V 5 bases and J 1 base, with 12 bases left between them. For the CDR3, the DNA is TGTGCCAGCAGTCCCATGGGCGTAAGCAATCAGCCCCAGCATTTT. It translates to CASSPMGVSNQPQHF.

This clonotype was observed at least ten times. For a library built for alpha chains, this beta chain is a stray read; little rests on its size. The chain is built from TRBV4-2 and TRBJ2-3; TRBD2 agrees at 9 bases. The CDR3 covers 16 residues. V dropped 0 bases and J dropped 2; count of bases not matched to a gene: 3. Looked up from germline, CDR1 is LGHNA and CDR2 is YNFKEQ. The CDR3 protein is CASSQERTSVTDTQYF. The CDR3 DNA reads TGTGCCAGCAGCCAAGAGAGGACTAGCGTCACAGATACGCAGTATTTT.

This clonotype showed up many times. Since the library was made to target alpha chains, this beta chain is a stray read and its abundance is not meaningful. The chain's CDR3 is CASSHLPGGTEAFF. In DNA, the CDR3 is TGTGCCAGCAGCCATCTTCCCGGGGGCACTGAAGCTTTCTTT. The rearrangement joins TRBV14 to TRBJ1-1, with D maybe TRBD1 (5 bases). The germline CDR1 and CDR2 sequences are SGHDN and FVKESK. The CDR3 length is 14 residues. Trimming took 3 bases from V and 4 from J, leaving 12 bases between them. Combining the CDR3 with reference TRBV14 and TRBJ1-1 gives the whole variable domain EAGVTQFPSHSVIEKGQTVTLRCDPISGHDNLYWYRRVMGKEIKFLLHFVKESKQDESGMPNNRFLAERTGGTYSTLKVQPAELEDSGVYFCASSHLPGGTEAFFGQGTRLTVV.